The present TCR beta chain was sequenced within a study of T cell responses to AZD1222 COVID-19 vaccine. Investigators merged groups given second doses at roughly 4 or roughly 12 weeks. Study-level points and caveats: Among spike-specific TCRs, nearly half reportedly target unmutated variant regions. Clonal diversity was possibly underestimated, and the donors were mostly white British, with more females. Just a handful of AZD1222 recipients were seropositive at baseline.

A note on this clone: The antigen remains unidentified.

Sequenced by immunoSEQ multiplex PCR; TCRdb stores in-frame clones only, minus some. The repertoire holds 95,000 to 100,000 clones, with roughly 86% as singletons. Germline values: CDR1 MNHEY, CDR2 SMNVEV (reference sequence). Trimming pared 1 base from V and 3 bases from J, leaving 16 bases between. The CDR3 totals 16 residues. The chain links TRBV27 to TRBJ2-7; D not certain. Sequenced here: peripheral blood, sampled 28 days after the second AZD1222 dose. The receptor's source is an adult who received the AZD1222 COVID-19 vaccine. The DNA for the CDR3 is TGTGCCAGCAGTTTATTTGTTTATGGCTCGAGCTACGAGCAGTACTTC. It codes for CASSLFVYGSSYEQYF.